This entry features one T cell receptor (beta chain) sequence. The study recruited people aged about 18 to 95 years across about two dozen US areas. Grouping used clinical history reported by participants in a survey and questionnaire. This entry comes from a study of blood T cell repertoires in COVID-19. V lost 4 bases and J 3 bases, leaving 17 bases between the germline ends. The CDR3 loop spans 15 amino acids. Germline V lookup: CDR1 SGHTS, CDR2 YDEGEE. Libraries were prepared by immunoSEQ multiplex PCR; TCRdb keeps only in-frame clonotypes and omits some of them. This sample has 250,000 to 300,000 clones, with 80% to 90% found just once.

Sequenced material: PBMCs or T cells enriched from blood (not recorded which). This sequence was found in a woman aged 45-65 years who had recovered from COVID-19. The V gene is TRBV5-8, the J gene TRBJ2-7, with D tentatively TRBD1 (6 bases). The DNA for the CDR3 is TGTGCCAGCAGCCGAGCACACAGGGTTAACTACGAGCAGTACTTC. Protein: CASSRAHRVNYEQYF.